The 22 T cell receptor beta chains below were found in one sample sequenced in a study of vaccination and CD4 T cells after COVID-19 (dated by TCRdb to between 2021 and 2024). These receptors are not linked to any known antigen. The library was obtained by PCR. The data were produced on an Illumina iSeq 100. DNA from cultured CD4+ T cells was subjected to TCR sequencing with the Oncomine TCR Beta short-read assay at the Johns Hopkins FTIC core. TCRdb handled the public reads itself, with Q25 trimming in fastp and clone calling in MiXCR, and kept productive beta chains. Under each unique CDR3 protein, matching rows form one entry showing the most common genes and DNA. This sample holds 12,000 to 15,000 distinct CDR3 sequences; approximately 48% were observed only once. Approximately 7.7% of the sample is held by the ten biggest clonotypes. The sample's treatment or condition label, in plain terms: approximately 10-day PBMC culture with coronavirus spike peptide pools or control peptides (ViraFEST assay).

Sequencing was done on a sample of CD4+ T cells from blood, cultured in vitro. These receptors were obtained from a human donor who had recovered from COVID-19.

The chain carries TRBV11-3 and TRBJ2-3; 13 bases fit TRBD2. The germline CDR1 and CDR2 sequences are SGHNT and YENEEA. The CDR3 loop spans 18 amino acids. J was trimmed by 4 bases and V by 0 bases; bases with no gene match: 7. Written as DNA, the CDR3 is TGTGCCAGCAGCTTAGAGCTCGGACTAGCGGGAGTGGCAGATACGCAGTATTTT. It translates to CASSLELGLAGVADTQYF.

The J gene is TRBJ1-1, the V gene TRBV12-3 or TRBV12-4; D unclear. The V end lost 2 bases, the J end lost 3 bases, and 7 bases lay between the germline ends. This CDR3 comprises 13 residues. CDR3 nucleotide sequence: TGTGCCAGCAGTTTAAATACGGACACTGAAGCTTTCTTT. This sequence encodes CASSLNTDTEAFF.

This chain connects TRBV27 to TRBJ2-7; D may be TRBD1 (5 bases). The length of the CDR3 is 13 residues. The V gene's germline CDR1 is MNHEY and CDR2 SMNVEV (reference sequence). The ends were cut back, 6 bases at V and 2 bases at J, with 11 bases in the middle. CDR3 region: CASSPETAYEQYF. In nucleotides, the CDR3 is TGTGCCAGCAGCCCAGAGACAGCCTACGAGCAGTACTTC.

In nucleotides, the CDR3 is TGTGCCAGCAGTGAACAAGGGATCTACCGAAACACCATATATTTT. Translation: CASSEQGIYRNTIYF. The rearrangement uses TRBV6-1 and TRBJ1-3; no definite D call. V was trimmed by 2 bases and J by 5 bases, leaving 13 bases between them. The length of the CDR3 is 15 residues. Germline V gene lookup returns CDR1 MNHNS and CDR2 SASEGT.

CDR3 sequence (DNA): TGCGCCAGCAGCCCGGGGACAGGGGGCGAAGGCAATCAGCCCCAGCATTTT. It is translated as CASSPGTGGEGNQPQHF. The genes are TRBV5-1 and TRBJ1-5; 12 bases map to TRBD1. The CDR3 has 17 residues. Germline V CDR1 and CDR2: SGHRS, YFSETQ. V was pared by 4 bases and J by 2 bases, with 7 bases of the junction left unmatched.

V is TRBV12-3 or TRBV12-4 and J is TRBJ2-3, with TRBD1 matching over 8 bases. The ends lost 3 bases at V and 4 bases at J; junction bases unmatched: 6. CDR3 size: 15 residues. CDR3 sequence: CASSLDRAASDTQYF. DNA of the CDR3: TGTGCCAGCAGTTTGGACAGGGCTGCGTCAGATACGCAGTATTTT.

The chain recombines TRBV12-3 or TRBV12-4 with TRBJ1-2; TRBD1 aligns across 11 bases. The CDR3 has 15 residues. V was clipped by 3 bases and J by 7 bases; unmatched bases: 7. The CDR3 DNA reads as TGTGCCAGCAGTTTCGGGGGACAGGGGGGAAGTGGCTACACCTTC. It codes for CASSFGGQGGSGYTF.

The CDR3 is CSVTFSQGMVRDEQYF. CDR3 in DNA: TGCAGTGTTACCTTCTCCCAGGGGATGGTAAGGGACGAGCAGTACTTC. This chain links TRBV20-1 with TRBJ2-7, with D possibly matching TRBD1 (6 bases). Trimming cost V 7 bases and J 5 bases, with 27 bases left between them. The V gene's germline CDR1 is DFQATT and CDR2 SNEGSKA (reference sequence). CDR3 length: 16 residues.

This rearrangement joins TRBV20-1 to TRBJ2-7; a weak D match, TRBD1 (6 bases). V was trimmed by 2 bases and J by 6 bases, leaving 11 bases between them. This CDR3 has 12 residues. From germline, CDR1 is DFQATT and CDR2 SNEGSKA (reference sequence). The CDR3 here is CSARFRGGEQYF. The CDR3 nucleotides are TGCAGTGCTAGATTCAGGGGCGGCGAGCAGTACTTC.

This clonotype showed up just a few times. V usage is TRBV6-1 and J usage is TRBJ1-2; D is possibly TRBD1 (5 bases). Germline CDR1 is MNHNS and CDR2 is SASEGT. The CDR3 sequence is 13 residues long. V gave up 1 base and J gave up 10 bases, with 13 bases separating them. The CDR3 coding sequence is TGTGCCAGCAGTGAAGGAGGGGAGGTTGCCTACACCTTC. Its protein product is CASSEGGEVAYTF.

The chain employs TRBV30 and TRBJ1-6; 7 bases agree with TRBD1. Trimming at V came to 8 bases and at J to 7 bases, leaving 5 bases not matched to a gene. Germline V gene data show CDR1 as GTSNPN and CDR2 as SVGIG (reference sequence). This CDR3 has 12 residues. The CDR3: CAGTVLNSPLHF. CDR3 bases: TGTGCCGGGACAGTTTTAAATTCACCCCTCCACTTT.

This clonotype occurred a few times. CDR3 nucleotides: TGTGCCACCAGTGATACAACACAGGGTTGGAACTATGGCTACACCTTC. This gives the protein CATSDTTQGWNYGYTF. V gene TRBV24-1 combines with J gene TRBJ1-2; a possible D gene is TRBD1 (6 bases). V was trimmed by 3 bases and J by 2 bases, leaving 15 bases between them. The germline V gene encodes CDR1 KGHDR and CDR2 SFDVKD. CDR3 length: 16 amino acids.

V is TRBV20-1 and J is TRBJ1-1, with 7 bases identical to TRBD1. The CDR3 consists of 15 residues. The V gene's germline CDR1 is DFQATT and CDR2 SNEGSKA (reference sequence). J gave up 1 base and V 5 bases, and 10 bases lay outside the gene matches. This chain's CDR3 is CSAPRSDRANTEAFF. The CDR3 DNA sequence: TGCAGTGCTCCCCGTTCCGACAGGGCGAACACTGAAGCTTTCTTT.

The gene calls are TRBV7-2 and TRBJ2-5, with D unclear. This CDR3 has 12 residues. Germline V gene sequence: CDR1 SGHTA, CDR2 FQGNSA. Deletions cut 3 bases from V and 5 bases from J, with 7 bases between. The CDR3 region is CASSFFPETQYF. CDR3 DNA sequence: TGTGCCAGCAGCTTCTTTCCGGAGACCCAGTACTTC.

The chain links TRBV29-1 to TRBJ1-2; 9 positions agree with TRBD1. The CDR3 has 13 residues. Per the germline V gene, CDR1 is SQVTM and CDR2 is ANQGSEA. The ends lost 4 bases at V and 6 bases at J; junction bases unmatched: 6. The CDR3 is CSVGGTGSHGYTF. The CDR3 coding sequence is TGCAGCGTTGGTGGGACAGGGAGCCATGGCTACACCTTC. The full variable domain, with the rest looked up from reference TRBV29-1 and TRBJ1-2, is SAVISQKPSRDICQRGTSLTIQCQVDSQVTMMFWYRQQPGQSLTLIATANQGSEATYESGFVIDKFPISRPNLTFSTLTVSNMSPEDSSIYLCSVGGTGSHGYTFGSGTRLTVV.

This clonotype was found a few times. V is TRBV7-2 and J is TRBJ1-3; D not resolved. Germline V gene sequence: CDR1 SGHTA, CDR2 FQGNSA. With 5 bases removed from V and 4 bases from J, the gap between germline ends came to 12 bases. CDR3 size: 14 residues. As DNA, the CDR3 is TGTGCCAGCAGCCCCTGGGAGATAGGAAACACCATATATTTT. Protein: CASSPWEIGNTIYF.

J is TRBJ1-2 and V is TRBV19; TRBD1 is a possible D gene (6 bases). Germline lookup yields CDR1 LNHDA and CDR2 SQIVND (reference sequence). This CDR3 comprises 14 residues. Trimming stripped 5 bases from V and 3 bases from J, with 13 bases between. This CDR3 reads CASSVTRTDYGYTF. The CDR3 nucleotides are TGTGCCAGTAGTGTCACTCGGACAGACTATGGCTACACCTTC.

There are a few counts of this clonotype. The chain has TRBV7-3 and TRBJ2-7; 11 bases map to TRBD1. CDR3 length equals 15 residues. Germline V lookup: CDR1 SGHTA, CDR2 FQGTGA. J lost 0 bases, V lost 5 bases, and 3 bases had no gene match. The CDR3 is CASSRGQGDSYEQYF. CDR3 sequence (DNA): TGTGCCAGCAGCCGGGGACAGGGGGACTCCTACGAGCAGTACTTC. Together with reference TRBV7-3 and TRBJ2-7, the CDR3 gives the full variable domain: GAGVSQTPSNKVTEKGKYVELRCDPISGHTALYWYRQSLGQGPEFLIYFQGTGAADDSGLPNDRFFAVRPEGSVSTLKIQRTERGDSAVYLCASSRGQGDSYEQYFGPGTRLTVT.

The J gene is TRBJ2-7, the V gene TRBV18, with TRBD2 matching over 8 bases. Trimming took 3 bases from V and 1 from J; bases not matched to a gene: 5. From germline, CDR1 is KGHSH and CDR2 LQKENI. This CDR3 spans 15 amino acids. CDR3 in DNA: TGTGCCAGCTCACCCATGCGGGAGGAGTCCTACGAGCAGTACTTC. Translating it yields CASSPMREESYEQYF.

This chain joins TRBV7-2 and TRBJ2-2; D may be TRBD1 (5 bases). The CDR3 covers 15 residues. Germline assignment: CDR1 SGHTA and CDR2 FQGNSA. The ends were cut back, 4 bases at V and 1 base at J, with 10 bases in the middle. CDR3 in DNA: TGTGCCAGCAGCTCCACCGGACAGAACACCGGGGAGCTGTTTTTT. Encoded protein: CASSSTGQNTGELFF.

Only a few counts were recorded for this clonotype. The CDR3 sequence is CASSRTGGPLNQPQHF. CDR3 sequence (DNA): TGTGCCAGCAGTCGAACAGGGGGCCCCTTAAATCAGCCCCAGCATTTT. This rearrangement joins TRBV6-1 to TRBJ1-5, with TRBD1 identical over 9 bases. V dropped 5 bases and J dropped 4; count of bases not matched to a gene: 9. Germline V gene lookup returns CDR1 MNHNS and CDR2 SASEGT. This CDR3 comprises 16 residues.

The V call is TRBV27, the J call TRBJ1-4; 10 nucleotides line up with TRBD1. The CDR3 spans 14 residues. CDR1 is MNHEY, CDR2 SMNVEV, per germline (reference sequence). Trimming removed 2 bases from V and 10 bases from J; junction bases left unmatched: 4. CDR3 DNA sequence: TGTGCCAGCAGTTTACGGGACAGGGGAGGAAAACTGTTTTTT. Residues: CASSLRDRGGKLFF.